The 24 T cell receptor beta chains given below trace back to one sample, sequenced in a study of T cell repertoires in ileal Crohn's disease (dated by TCRdb to between 2018 and 2020). The method was the immunoSEQ multiplex PCR assay. In TCRdb, the immuneACCESS table is reduced to in-frame sequences with V and J assigned. These tables do not hold every clone; where another copy was compared, an unresolved V gene accounts for under half, and the others remain unexplained. This sample is represented by some 28,000 clones; about four fifths of them were singletons. Around 20% of the sample is taken by the ten largest. The sample was ileal tissue. The receptor set was obtained from an adult with Crohn's disease.

There are a few counts of this clone. This chain uses TRBV5-4 with TRBJ2-1; 7 nucleotides align to TRBD1. The CDR3 totals 15 residues. Germline CDR1 SGHNT, CDR2 YYREEE (reference sequence). Trimming removed 4 bases from V and 10 bases from J; junction bases left unmatched: 14. The CDR3 reads CASSRTATGLGEQFF. In DNA, the CDR3 is TGTGCCAGCAGCCGGACGGCGACAGGGCTCGGCGAGCAGTTCTTC.

The V and J genes are TRBV6-1 and TRBJ1-6; 7 bases are shared with TRBD1. The CDR3 is made up of 15 amino acids. From germline, CDR1 is MNHNS and CDR2 SASEGT. V shed 7 bases and J 10 bases; nucleotides not matched to a gene: 13. The chain's CDR3 is CASTVGGGKGSPLHF. The CDR3 DNA sequence: TGTGCCAGCACCGTCGGAGGGGGCAAGGGATCACCCCTCCACTTT.

This clone was seen only once. The gene calls are TRBV30 and TRBJ2-2, with TRBD2 identical over 9 bases. The CDR3 is 16 amino acids. Germline CDR1 reads GTSNPN; CDR2 reads SVGIG (reference sequence). Unmatched junction bases numbered 7, after V lost 3 bases and J lost 2 bases. The CDR3 bases are TGTGCCTGGAGCCGGGTAGCGGGAGTAAACACCGGGGAGCTGTTTTTT. This encodes CAWSRVAGVNTGELFF. The complete variable domain, with remaining parts taken from reference TRBV30 and TRBJ2-2, reads SQTIHQWPATLVQPVGSPLSLECTVEGTSNPNLYWYRQAAGRGLQLLFYSVGIGQISSEVPQNLSASRPQDRQFILSSKKLLLSDSGFYLCAWSRVAGVNTGELFFGEGSRLTVL.

This clone turned up a few times. The rearrangement joins TRBV5-1 to TRBJ2-2; 7 bases agree with TRBD2. This CDR3 has 14 residues. Germline V lookup: CDR1 SGHRS, CDR2 YFSETQ. The junction had 7 bases not matched to a gene; V was cut back by 1 base and J by 10 bases. The DNA of the CDR3 is TGCGCCAGCAGCTTGACGGGGGGTGTCGTGGAGCTGTTTTTT. It translates to CASSLTGGVVELFF.

This chain joins TRBV5-1 and TRBJ2-5, with TRBD1 matching 7 bases. Germline CDR1 reads SGHRS; CDR2 reads YFSETQ. V lost 0 bases and J lost 2; bases outside the gene matches: 13. The CDR3 is 18 amino acids. This CDR3 reads CASSLGQGVGVRQETQYF. Here the CDR3 DNA reads TGCGCCAGCAGCTTGGGACAGGGAGTGGGAGTGCGGCAAGAGACCCAGTACTTC.

The genes are TRBV23-1 and TRBJ2-7; TRBD2 matches at 11 bases. TRBV23-1 is an open reading frame, and its role is uncertain. The V segment lost 7 bases and the J segment 6 bases; nucleotides outside the gene matches: 26. This CDR3 is built from 20 residues. The DNA of the CDR3 is TGCGCCAGCACCCATTCCGGGCTAGCGGGAGGATCCACATCGGGTGGCGAGCAGTACTTC. Protein sequence: CASTHSGLAGGSTSGGEQYF.

This clone has a handful of counts. This rearrangement joins TRBV7-9 to TRBJ2-7; 7 positions agree with TRBD1. CDR1 and CDR2 from the germline V gene are SEHNR and FQNEAQ (reference sequence). Trimming took 5 bases from V and 7 from J; bases not matched to a gene: 20. The CDR3 length is 17 residues. CDR3 in amino acids: CASSPQPLQGRGWEQYF. In DNA form, the CDR3 reads TGTGCCAGCAGCCCCCAACCTCTACAGGGCAGGGGGTGGGAGCAGTACTTC.

The chain uses TRBV11-3 and TRBJ2-1; D might be TRBD2 (6 bases). The germline V and J ends were trimmed by 8 bases and 10 bases, with 18 bases remaining between them. The CDR3 runs to 13 residues. The germline gives CDR1 SGHNT, CDR2 YENEEA. Here the CDR3 reads CASEEGINREQFF. In DNA form, the CDR3 reads TGTGCCAGCGAGGAGGGGATAAACCGGGAGCAGTTCTTC.

The rearrangement links TRBV6-6 to TRBJ2-5; a weak D match, TRBD2 (6 bases). V was pared by 2 bases and J by 8 bases, with 18 bases between. This CDR3 contains 15 residues. Germline V CDR1 and CDR2: MNHNY, SVGAGI (reference sequence). The chain's CDR3 is CASSYGMGTSLTQYF. The CDR3 DNA reads as TGTGCCAGCAGTTACGGCATGGGAACTAGCTTAACCCAGTACTTC.

The chain employs TRBV5-4 and TRBJ2-5; 9 bases are shared with TRBD1. The CDR3 is 16 residues long. After removal of 4 bases from V and 5 bases from J, the junction contained 12 bases not matched to a gene. The germline V gene has CDR1 SGHNT and CDR2 YYREEE (reference sequence). The CDR3 protein is CASSLTPGQGGETQYF. The CDR3 DNA is TGTGCCAGCAGCCTAACACCGGGACAGGGCGGGGAGACCCAGTACTTC.

This clone was seen once. This rearrangement joins TRBV7-8 to TRBJ1-6, with 7 bases identical to TRBD1. With 5 bases clipped from V and 8 bases from J, the junction kept 9 bases outside the gene matches. The CDR3 has 15 residues. Germline lookup yields CDR1 SGHVS and CDR2 FQNEAQ. CDR3 loop: CASSPGYRGYSPLHF. The CDR3 DNA follows: TGTGCCAGCAGCCCCGGTTACAGGGGATATTCACCCCTCCACTTT. Variable domain in full (rest from reference TRBV7-8 and TRBJ1-6): GAGVSQSPRYKVAKRGQDVALRCDPISGHVSLFWYQQALGQGPEFLTYFQNEAQLDKSGLPSDRFFAERPEGSVSTLKIQRTQQEDSAVYLCASSPGYRGYSPLHFGNGTRLTVT.

V gene TRBV19 combines with J gene TRBJ2-1; D ambiguous. V was pared by 5 bases and J by 4 bases, with 12 bases between. Germline loops: CDR1 LNHDA, CDR2 SQIVND (reference sequence). The CDR3 is 14 residues long. CDR3 sequence reads: CASSVWFRYNEQFF. The CDR3 DNA sequence: TGTGCCAGTAGTGTGTGGTTTCGGTACAATGAGCAGTTCTTC.

This chain joins TRBV7-2 and TRBJ1-5; TRBD1 is a possible D gene (5 bases). The germline V gene has CDR1 SGHTA and CDR2 FQGNSA. V lost 5 bases and J 6 bases, leaving 20 bases between the germline ends. This CDR3 comprises 16 residues. CDR3 residues: CASSNREGRGSQPQHF. CDR3 coding DNA: TGTGCCAGCAGCAACCGGGAGGGTCGGGGGAGTCAGCCCCAGCATTTT.

This sequence joins TRBV12-5 and TRBJ1-2; 7 bases fit TRBD1. The V and J ends lost 2 bases and 1 base, in that order; junction bases with no gene match: 7. The CDR3 runs to 16 residues. The germline V gene encodes CDR1 LGHNT and CDR2 FRNRAP. This chain's CDR3 is CASGLRTGHLNYGYTF. The CDR3 region has the DNA TGTGCTAGTGGTTTGAGGACAGGCCACCTTAACTATGGCTACACCTTC.

The chain carries TRBV19 and TRBJ2-1, with D maybe TRBD1 (6 bases). The CDR3 is 15 amino acids. Trimming removed 10 bases from V and 0 bases from J, with 16 bases in between. The germline gives CDR1 LNHDA, CDR2 SQIVND (reference sequence). The CDR3 DNA sequence: TGTGCCACCAGGCAGGACAGAAGCTCCTACAATGAGCAGTTCTTC. Translated, it gives CATRQDRSSYNEQFF.

This clone was observed a single time. V and J are TRBV5-1 and TRBJ2-1, with 10 bases identical to TRBD2. V was clipped by 4 bases and J by 8 bases; unmatched bases: 9. This CDR3 has 15 amino acids. Per germline, CDR1 SGHRS and CDR2 YFSETQ. DNA of the CDR3: TGCGCCAGCAGCGGGGGACTAGCGCCCGGGGATGAGCAGTTCTTC. Protein: CASSGGLAPGDEQFF.

CDR3 bases: TGTGCCAGCAGCCGCGTCTTAGCGGGCCGCACAGATACGCAGTATTTT. As protein: CASSRVLAGRTDTQYF. V is TRBV7-9 and J is TRBJ2-3; 7 bases line up with TRBD2. With V trimmed by 5 bases and J by 1 base, 9 bases remained unmatched. CDR1 is SEHNR and CDR2 is FQNEAQ in the germline V gene (reference sequence). This CDR3 has 16 residues.

This clone was picked up one time. V gene TRBV5-1 combines with J gene TRBJ2-7, with TRBD2 matching over 9 bases. The V segment lost 0 bases and the J segment 3 bases; nucleotides outside the gene matches: 13. Germline V gene sequence: CDR1 SGHRS, CDR2 YFSETQ. This CDR3 comprises 18 residues. For the CDR3, the DNA is TGCGCCAGCAGCTTGGCCAGTTTAAGGACTAGCGACTACTACGAGCAGTACTTC. Its protein product is CASSLASLRTSDYYEQYF.

The genes are TRBV6-6 and TRBJ2-7; 9 nucleotides line up with TRBD1. V trimming: 4 bases; J trimming: 5 bases; junction bases outside the gene matches: 6. This CDR3 has 14 amino acids. Germline values: CDR1 MNHNY, CDR2 SVGAGI (reference sequence). For the CDR3, the DNA is TGTGCCAGCAGTTCTGGGACAGGGCTTCACGAGCAGTACTTC. Encoded protein: CASSSGTGLHEQYF.

This clone was seen only once. V is TRBV30 and J is TRBJ1-4; TRBD1 matches 9 bases. Germline V gives CDR1 GTSNPN, CDR2 SVGIG (reference sequence). The CDR3 is 14 residues long. With 8 bases clipped from V and 8 bases from J, the junction kept 12 bases outside the gene matches. The CDR3 sequence is CAGRSGQGLEKLFF. The CDR3 DNA reads TGTGCCGGCCGGTCGGGACAGGGACTCGAAAAACTGTTTTTT.

The chain has TRBV19 and TRBJ1-5; 9 nucleotides match TRBD1. This CDR3 region has 15 residues. The germline CDR1 and CDR2 sequences are LNHDA and SQIVND (reference sequence). The junction had 9 bases not matched to a gene; V was cut back by 5 bases and J by 7 bases. CDR3: CASSSWGQGGQPQHF. The CDR3 nucleotides read TGTGCCAGTAGTTCTTGGGGACAGGGTGGGCAGCCCCAGCATTTT. The full variable domain, completed using reference TRBV19 and TRBJ1-5, is DGGITQSPKYLFRKEGQNVTLSCEQNLNHDAMYWYRQDPGQGLRLIYYSQIVNDFQKGDIAEGYSVSREKKESFPLTVTSAQKNPTAFYLCASSSWGQGGQPQHFGDGTRLSIL.

The chain is built from TRBV10-3 and TRBJ1-2; 10 bases align to TRBD1. The ends lost 11 bases at V and 4 bases at J; junction bases unmatched: 7. The CDR3 has 13 residues. In germline, CDR1 is ENHRY, CDR2 SYGVKD. The CDR3 here is CAVGTGDAYGYTF. In nucleotides, the CDR3 is TGTGCCGTCGGGACAGGGGATGCCTATGGCTACACCTTC.

The chain employs TRBV7-6 and TRBJ2-2, with 8 bases aligning to TRBD1. Germline values: CDR1 SGHVS, CDR2 FNYEAQ. The trim removed 5 bases at V and 1 base at J, leaving 6 bases unmatched. CDR3 length equals 16 residues. Written as DNA, the CDR3 is TGTGCCAGCAGCCATCACGGACAGGGGAACACCGGGGAGCTGTTTTTT. This codes for CASSHHGQGNTGELFF.

The chain employs TRBV6-5 and TRBJ1-1; D is uncertain. The V and J ends lost 6 bases and 0 bases respectively, with 11 bases between them. This CDR3 has 14 residues. CDR1 and CDR2 (germline): MNHEY, SVGAGI. The CDR3 nucleotides read TGTGCCAGCAGCTCGTTGGCCCTGAACACTGAAGCTTTCTTT. Translating it yields CASSSLALNTEAFF.